Listed here are 15 T cell receptor beta chains from one sample, sequenced in a study of shared clonotypes between healthy human individuals. Assay used: immunoSEQ multiplex PCR; TCRdb lists only in-frame clones, some missing. The table has almost 750,000 clones, 55% to 75% seen once. What was sequenced was memory CD4+ T cells sorted from blood. Subset noted: CD45RA-negative fraction. The receptors originated from a woman in her thirties in good health.

This sequence joins TRBV25-1 and TRBJ1-1, with unresolved D. Germline V CDR1 and CDR2: MGHDK, SYGVNS. Trimming left V 3 bases short and J 0 bases short, with 8 bases between. The CDR3 runs to 14 residues. The CDR3 loop reads CASSDRTLNTEAFF. CDR3 in DNA: TGTGCCAGCAGTGACCGAACATTGAACACTGAAGCTTTCTTT.

Concerning this clone: The identical CDR3 is also encoded by other nucleotide sequences in the sample. The chain recombines TRBV11-2 with TRBJ2-7, with D hard to call. Germline V gene data show CDR1 as SGHAT and CDR2 as FQNNGV. CDR3 length: 15 amino acids. Between the trimmed V and J ends, which lost 3 bases and 0 bases, there was a span of 12 bases. The CDR3 DNA reads as TGTGCCAGCAGCTTTGGCGGCGCTGGCTCCTACGAGCAGTACTTC. It codes for CASSFGGAGSYEQYF. Full variable domain (missing parts from reference TRBV11-2 and TRBJ2-7): EAGVAQSPRYKIIEKRQSVAFWCNPISGHATLYWYQQILGQGPKLLIQFQNNGVVDDSQLPKDRFSAERLKGVDSTLKIQPAKLEDSAVYLCASSFGGAGSYEQYFGPGTRLTVT.

The chain joins TRBV5-6 to TRBJ1-3; unclear D gene. V was pared by 4 bases and J by 0 bases, with 17 bases between. Germline V CDR1 and CDR2: SGHDT, YYEEEE. The CDR3 spans 17 residues. The CDR3 DNA is TGTGCCAGCAGCCTGGACCAAGCAGGACTCTCTGGAAACACCATATATTTT. Its protein product is CASSLDQAGLSGNTIYF. Filled out from reference TRBV5-6 and TRBJ1-3, the complete variable domain reads DAGVTQSPTHLIKTRGQQVTLRCSPKSGHDTVSWYQQALGQGPQFIFQYYEEEERQRGNFPDRFSGHQFPNYSSELNVNALLLGDSALYLCASSLDQAGLSGNTIYFGEGSWLTVV.

The gene calls are TRBV10-2 and TRBJ2-7; the D call may be TRBD1 or TRBD2 (6 bases each). Trimming stripped 4 bases from V and 7 bases from J, with 11 bases between. The germline V gene has CDR1 WSHSY and CDR2 SAAADI. This CDR3 contains 12 residues. The CDR3, as DNA: TGCGCCAGCAGTGCGGGGGCCGAGGAGCAGTACTTC. Translation gives CASSAGAEEQYF.

The chain links TRBV5-1 to TRBJ2-1; 8 positions agree with TRBD1. The CDR3 spans 17 residues. Trimming took 0 bases from V and 4 from J; bases not matched to a gene: 9. Germline lookup yields CDR1 SGHRS and CDR2 YFSETQ. In DNA, the CDR3 is TGCGCCAGCAGCTTGGAGGCAGGACAGGGTTTTTACAATGAGCAGTTCTTC. This encodes CASSLEAGQGFYNEQFF.

The rearrangement joins TRBV7-9 to TRBJ2-4, with no clear D. This CDR3 is 11 amino acids long. Trimming took 2 bases from V and 8 from J, leaving 4 bases between them. From germline, CDR1 is SEHNR and CDR2 FQNEAQ (reference sequence). In DNA form, the CDR3 reads TGTGCCAGCAGCTTATCGGACATTCAGTACTTC. Protein product: CASSLSDIQYF.

The CDR3 nucleotides are TGTGCCTGGAGTAGGCCCGCTCCCGGCTACACCTTC. Its translation: CAWSRPAPGYTF. The rearrangement uses TRBV30 and TRBJ1-2; D is unclear. CDR3 length: 12 residues. V lost 2 bases and J lost 8, with 12 bases in between. Germline CDR1 GTSNPN, CDR2 SVGIG (reference sequence).

To note about this clone: A much larger clone differs by one base, so this may be a read error. This chain links TRBV7-3 with TRBJ1-1; D is ambiguous. The CDR3 consists of 13 residues. CDR1 is SGHTA and CDR2 is FQGTGA in the germline V gene. V was clipped by 2 bases and J by 1 base, with 5 bases between them. The CDR3, as DNA: TGTGCCAGCAGCTTAGAGGGGAACACTGAAGCTTTCTTT. Translation: CASSLEGNTEAFF.

This clone occurred a few times. One end of the junction is discordant with germline, which a read error may explain. V usage is TRBV11-2 and J usage is TRBJ2-1, with 9 bases fitting TRBD1. The CDR3 runs to 14 residues. CDR1 SGHAT and CDR2 FQNNGV come from the germline V gene. The CDR3 here is CASSIETGGNEQFF. The CDR3 bases are TGTGCCAGCAGCATAGAGACAGGGGGCAATGAGCAGTTCTTC.

V is TRBV10-1 and J is TRBJ2-7; 8 bases match TRBD1. The CDR3 sequence is 15 residues long. V gave up 6 bases and J gave up 3 bases; unmatched junction bases: 10. Germline V gene sequence: CDR1 WNHNN, CDR2 SYGVQD (reference sequence). DNA for the CDR3: TGCGCCAGCAGCATGACAGGGGACATGTTCTACGAGCAGTACTTC. Protein product: CASSMTGDMFYEQYF.

This chain uses TRBV18 with TRBJ1-3; D is undetermined. This CDR3 spans 15 amino acids. CDR1 is KGHSH, CDR2 LQKENI, per germline. Trimming removed 0 bases from V and 0 bases from J, with 6 bases in between. The DNA of the CDR3 is TGTGCCAGCTCACCACCCGGGGTCTCTGGAAACACCATATATTTT. Protein product: CASSPPGVSGNTIYF.

The V gene is TRBV28, the J gene TRBJ2-2, with unresolved D. V was clipped by 10 bases and J by 1 base, with 10 bases between them. CDR3 length: 13 residues. Germline V gives CDR1 MDHEN, CDR2 SYDVKM. CDR3 region: CANTDRNTGELFF. In nucleotides, the CDR3 is TGTGCCAACACGGACCGGAACACCGGGGAGCTGTTTTTT.

The chain is built from TRBV5-5 and TRBJ2-5, with TRBD1 matching 7 bases. CDR3 length equals 14 residues. V was pared by 5 bases and J by 0 bases, with 4 bases of the junction left unmatched. CDR1 is SGHKS and CDR2 is YYEKEE in the germline V gene (reference sequence). In DNA, the CDR3 is TGTGCCAGCAGTTCCGGGACAGACCAAGAGACCCAGTACTTC. It encodes CASSSGTDQETQYF.

The chain recombines TRBV2 with TRBJ1-3; D gene ambiguous. The CDR3 spans 16 residues. Trimming took 2 bases from V and 0 from J, leaving 11 bases between them. Germline lookup yields CDR1 SNHLY and CDR2 FYNNEI. CDR3 DNA: TGTGCCAGCAGTGAATTTGGGTCGAGCTCTGGAAACACCATATATTTT. It codes for CASSEFGSSSGNTIYF.

The V gene is TRBV28, the J gene TRBJ1-2, with a possible D match to TRBD1 (6 bases). From germline, CDR1 is MDHEN and CDR2 SYDVKM. Trimming shortened V by 5 bases and J by 4 bases, and 14 bases separated the two germline ends. The CDR3 runs to 14 residues. CDR3 region: CASSRPRGGYGYTF. For the CDR3, the DNA is TGTGCCAGCAGTCGCCCGAGGGGGGGCTATGGCTACACCTTC.